What follows are 21 T cell receptor beta chains derived from one specimen sequenced in a study of blood T cells in healthy people across ages. A second PCR of roughly 7 to 11 cycles used a sample-barcoded 5' primer and a J-beta primer mix. TCRdb itself ran the 5' RACE reads through MiXCR, one entry per CDR3 protein. The sample records 1.5 million to 2 million distinct CDR3 sequences, roughly 49% being singletons. Input material: blood. These receptors all come from a woman aged 35 to 49 in good health.

CDR3 protein: CASSVLGTGLNQPQHF. The CDR3 DNA reads as TGTGCCAGCAGCGTACTGGGGACAGGTCTCAATCAGCCCCAGCATTTT. V and J are TRBV9 and TRBJ1-5; the match to TRBD1 covers 8 bases. Germline-derived CDR1 and CDR2 are SGDLS and YYNGEE. V gave up 1 base and J gave up 3 bases; unmatched junction bases: 6. CDR3 size: 16 residues.

This chain links TRBV14 with TRBJ2-2, with D perhaps given as TRBD1 or TRBD2 (5 bases each). CDR3 length equals 15 residues. The V gene's germline CDR1 is SGHDN and CDR2 FVKESK. The V end was cut by 0 bases, the J end by 9 bases, with 14 bases between. The DNA of the CDR3 is TGTGCCAGCAGCCAAGATTTGGTCGGGACCAGGGAGCTGTTTTTT. Translated, it gives CASSQDLVGTRELFF.

The chain couples TRBV12-3 or TRBV12-4 to TRBJ2-5; no firm D call. The CDR3 totals 13 residues. V dropped 4 bases and J dropped 0 bases, with 6 bases sitting between them. The CDR3 is CASSSNDQETQYF. CDR3 coding DNA: TGTGCCAGCAGTTCAAACGACCAAGAGACCCAGTACTTC.

This clonotype appeared a few times. V and J are TRBV6-1 and TRBJ2-6, with D maybe TRBD2 (5 bases). The germline V and J ends were trimmed by 7 bases and 4 bases, with 11 bases remaining between them. This CDR3 region has 14 residues. CDR1 MNHNS and CDR2 SASEGT come from the germline V gene. The CDR3 reads CASKLREGANVLTF. The CDR3 nucleotides read TGTGCCAGCAAATTGAGGGAAGGGGCCAACGTCCTGACTTTC.

The V gene is TRBV5-5, the J gene TRBJ2-5; 7 nucleotides align to TRBD2. V gave up 4 bases and J gave up 5 bases; unmatched junction bases: 14. There are 16 residues in the CDR3. Germline CDR1 and CDR2: SGHKS and YYEKEE (reference sequence). The CDR3: CASSPTGGNPWETQYF. As DNA, the CDR3 is TGTGCCAGCAGCCCTACGGGGGGAAACCCATGGGAGACCCAGTACTTC. Full variable domain (outside the CDR3, taken from reference TRBV5-5 and TRBJ2-5): DAGVTQSPTHLIKTRGQQVTLRCSPISGHKSVSWYQQVLGQGPQFIFQYYEKEERGRGNFPDRFSARQFPNYSSELNVNALLLGDSALYLCASSPTGGNPWETQYFGPGTRLLVL.

DNA of the CDR3: TGCAGTGCTATTATTCGAGGGCTCACAGATACGCAGTATTTT. Encoded protein: CSAIIRGLTDTQYF. The rearrangement links TRBV20-1 to TRBJ2-3, with D tentatively TRBD2 (5 bases). Per the germline V gene, CDR1 is DFQATT and CDR2 is SNEGSKA (reference sequence). The CDR3 is 14 residues long. V lost 4 bases, J lost 2 bases, and 13 bases lay in between.

This chain links TRBV6-2 or TRBV6-3 with TRBJ2-5, with 7 positions matching TRBD2. Germline CDR1 reads MNHEY; CDR2 reads SVGEGT. The CDR3 is made up of 14 amino acids. V shed 7 bases and J 1 base; nucleotides not matched to a gene: 6. The CDR3 sequence: CASNRASGQETQYF. In nucleotides, the CDR3 is TGTGCCAGCAATCGGGCTAGCGGCCAAGAGACCCAGTACTTC.

The chain recombines TRBV7-2 with TRBJ1-5; 9 nucleotides match TRBD1. Germline V CDR1 and CDR2: SGHTA, FQGNSA. V was clipped by 11 bases and J by 6 bases; unmatched bases: 8. The CDR3 length is 13 residues. The CDR3 loop reads CAGGTGGSQPQHF. The CDR3 DNA reads TGTGCCGGAGGAACAGGGGGCTCTCAGCCCCAGCATTTT.

V gene TRBV20-1 combines with J gene TRBJ1-2; TRBD1 might be the D (6 bases). There are 14 residues in the CDR3. Trimming cost V 4 bases and J 3 bases, with 15 bases left between them. CDR1 and CDR2 (germline): DFQATT, SNEGSKA (reference sequence). The CDR3 coding sequence is TGCAGTGCTATCCAGGGGAGAGGGGACTATGGCTACACCTTC. It translates to CSAIQGRGDYGYTF.

CDR3 nucleotide sequence: TGCGCCAGCAGCCAAGACAGGGTCCTTCTGTATTTT. Protein sequence: CASSQDRVLLYF. This chain links TRBV4-3 with TRBJ2-3, with a possible D match to TRBD1 (5 bases). Trimming took 0 bases from V and 14 from J, leaving 12 bases between them. Germline V gene sequence: CDR1 LGHNA, CDR2 YSLEER. This CDR3 has 12 residues.

In this sample, this clonotype turned up a few times. The V call is TRBV2, the J call TRBJ1-6, with unresolved D. V gave up 6 bases and J gave up 7 bases, with 13 bases separating them. This CDR3 has 14 residues. Germline V CDR1 and CDR2: SNHLY, FYNNEI. The CDR3: CASSSPLLNSPLHF. DNA of the CDR3: TGTGCCAGCAGCTCCCCCCTGTTGAATTCACCCCTCCACTTT.

This chain links TRBV2 with TRBJ2-7, with 9 bases fitting TRBD1. Germline V gene data show CDR1 as SNHLY and CDR2 as FYNNEI. V shed 6 bases, J shed 2 bases, and the junction held 8 bases outside the gene matches. The CDR3 has 15 residues. DNA of the CDR3: TGTGCCAGCAGAGACGACAGGGGGGGTGCCTACGAGCAGTACTTC. Protein sequence: CASRDDRGGAYEQYF. Full variable domain (rest looked up from reference TRBV2 and TRBJ2-7): EPEVTQTPSHQVTQMGQEVILRCVPISNHLYFYWYRQILGQKVEFLVSFYNNEISEKSEIFDDQFSVERPDGSNFTLKIRSTKLEDSAMYFCASRDDRGGAYEQYFGPGTRLTVT.

The chain recombines TRBV29-1 with TRBJ1-4, with D possibly TRBD1 on 5 matching bases. Germline loops: CDR1 SQVTM, CDR2 ANQGSEA. This CDR3 comprises 15 residues. Trimming shortened V by 5 bases and J by 1 base, and 14 bases separated the two germline ends. The DNA for the CDR3 is TGCAGCGTTCTCCTCCCGCAGGGAACTAATGAAAAACTGTTTTTT. It is translated as CSVLLPQGTNEKLFF.

In its sample, this clonotype was seen a few times. This rearrangement joins TRBV4-3 to TRBJ2-7; a possible D gene is TRBD2 (5 bases). Germline values: CDR1 LGHNA, CDR2 YSLEER. The CDR3 extends over 14 amino acids. Between the trimmed V and J ends, which lost 4 bases and 3 bases, there was a span of 13 bases. The CDR3 DNA is TGCGCCAGCAGCCCCCGTGAGGGTGGCTACGAGCAGTACTTC. Its translation: CASSPREGGYEQYF.

The chain is built from TRBV13 and TRBJ2-1, with D possibly matching TRBD1 (6 bases). The length of the CDR3 is 16 residues. Between the trimmed V and J ends, which lost 5 bases and 7 bases, there was a span of 21 bases. Germline CDR1 PRHDT, CDR2 FYEKMQ (reference sequence). The CDR3: CASSQGGQQTLNEQFF. CDR3 sequence (DNA): TGTGCCAGCAGCCAAGGTGGACAGCAGACACTTAATGAGCAGTTCTTC.

The V and J genes are TRBV18 and TRBJ2-6; 11 bases align to TRBD1. Losses at the gene ends were 3 bases for V and 4 bases for J; bases not matched to a gene: 5. Germline values: CDR1 KGHSH, CDR2 LQKENI. This CDR3 has 17 residues. DNA for the CDR3: TGTGCCAGCTCACCCCTAGGACAGGGGGCCGGGGCCAACGTCCTGACTTTC. Its protein is CASSPLGQGAGANVLTF.

This chain uses TRBV4-3 with TRBJ2-5; D not resolved. The CDR3 is made up of 13 amino acids. Trimming left V 3 bases short and J 1 base short, with 6 bases between. The germline CDR1 and CDR2 sequences are LGHNA and YSLEER. DNA of the CDR3: TGCGCCAGCAGCCATGACTGCCAAGAGACCCAGTACTTC. It is translated as CASSHDCQETQYF.

This clonotype was recorded a few times. This chain links TRBV7-3 with TRBJ2-1, with D possibly being TRBD2 (5 bases). The CDR3 consists of 15 residues. The germline V gene has CDR1 SGHTA and CDR2 FQGTGA. V lost 6 bases, J lost 4 bases, and 16 bases lay in between. CDR3 DNA: TGTGCCAGCAGTAATCTCGGCGGGTCGTACAATGAGCAGTTCTTC. Its translation is CASSNLGGSYNEQFF.

This clonotype has a handful of counts. The rearrangement uses TRBV13 and TRBJ2-3; a possible D gene is TRBD2 (7 bases). V was shortened by 4 bases and J by 1 base, with 15 bases between the two germline ends. Germline V gene lookup returns CDR1 PRHDT and CDR2 FYEKMQ (reference sequence). This CDR3 comprises 16 residues. CDR3 DNA sequence: TGTGCCAGCAGCTGGCCGGAGGGGGGGGGCACAGATACGCAGTATTTT. Protein product: CASSWPEGGGTDTQYF.

This clonotype turned up a few times. The gene calls are TRBV4-2 and TRBJ2-5, with 7 bases that match TRBD2. V shed 4 bases and J 3 bases; nucleotides not matched to a gene: 8. Germline V lookup: CDR1 LGHNA, CDR2 YNFKEQ. The CDR3 loop spans 15 amino acids. CDR3 coding DNA: TGTGCCAGCAGCCCAGAGGGAGCGGGAAAAGAGACCCAGTACTTC. This gives the protein CASSPEGAGKETQYF.

The rearrangement links TRBV20-1 to TRBJ2-7, with 7 bases lining up with TRBD2. CDR1 is DFQATT, CDR2 SNEGSKA, per germline (reference sequence). CDR3 length equals 14 residues. V shed 7 bases, J shed 2 bases, and the junction held 11 bases outside the gene matches. CDR3 bases: TGCAGTGGTGCAAGCGGGGCGGTAACCTACGAGCAGTACTTC. Residues: CSGASGAVTYEQYF.